This entry is about one T cell receptor beta chain. The data belong to a study of blood T cell repertoires in COVID-19. Assay used: immunoSEQ multiplex PCR; TCRdb lists only in-frame clones, some missing. Altogether 150,000 to 200,000 clones are present, around 82% being singletons, with the ten largest covering roughly a tenth. Germline CDR1 is MNHEY and CDR2 is SVGAGI. The CDR3 contains 14 residues. V shed 2 bases and J shed 1 base, with 5 bases lying between them. Sequencing used peripheral blood. This clonotype was sampled from a man between 65 and 80 years old with active or convalescent COVID-19. The chain recombines TRBV6-5 with TRBJ2-2; D uncertain. The CDR3 protein is CASSYVRNTGELFF. The CDR3, as DNA: TGTGCCAGCAGTTACGTTAGGAACACCGGGGAGCTGTTTTTT.